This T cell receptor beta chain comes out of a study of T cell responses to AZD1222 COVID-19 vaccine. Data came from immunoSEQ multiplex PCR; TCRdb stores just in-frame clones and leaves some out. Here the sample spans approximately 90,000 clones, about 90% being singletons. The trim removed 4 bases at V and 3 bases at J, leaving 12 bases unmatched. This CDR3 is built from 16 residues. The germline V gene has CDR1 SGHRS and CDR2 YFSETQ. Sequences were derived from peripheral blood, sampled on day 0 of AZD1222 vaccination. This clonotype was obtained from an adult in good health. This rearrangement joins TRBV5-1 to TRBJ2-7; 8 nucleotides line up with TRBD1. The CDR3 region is CASSLGQVDFSYEQYF. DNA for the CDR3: TGCGCCAGCAGCCTGGGACAGGTAGATTTTAGCTACGAGCAGTACTTC.